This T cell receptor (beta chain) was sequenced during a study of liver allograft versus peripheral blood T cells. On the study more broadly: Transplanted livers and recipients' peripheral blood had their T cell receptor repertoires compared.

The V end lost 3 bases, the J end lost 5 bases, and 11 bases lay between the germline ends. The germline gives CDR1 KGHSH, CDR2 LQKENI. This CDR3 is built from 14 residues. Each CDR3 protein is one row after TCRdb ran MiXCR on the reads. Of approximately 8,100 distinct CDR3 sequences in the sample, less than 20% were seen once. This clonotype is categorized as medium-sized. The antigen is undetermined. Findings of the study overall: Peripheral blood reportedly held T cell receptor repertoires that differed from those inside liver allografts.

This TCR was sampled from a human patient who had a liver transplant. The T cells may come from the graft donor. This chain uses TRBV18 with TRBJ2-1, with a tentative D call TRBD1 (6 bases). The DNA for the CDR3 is TGTGCCAGCTCACCGGGGGCCGGAGACAATGAGCAGTTCTTC. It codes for CASSPGAGDNEQFF.